Each of the 27 T cell receptor beta chains below was sequenced from the same sample in a study of T cell repertoires in cytomegalovirus infection. TCRdb fed the reads into MiXCR, producing one record per CDR3 protein. The data show 95,000 to 150,000 distinct CDR3 sequences, more than 30% seen once. Antigens of these TCRs are unknown. This material consisted of CD8+ T cells from cultured PBMCs, taken from culture after CMV antigen stimulation. The origin of the receptors is a human donor in good health (CMV status not recorded). Some clones in this sample may be carry-over from other donors' samples.

V is TRBV6-1 and J is TRBJ1-1, with TRBD1 as a possible D gene (5 bases). Germline V gene sequence: CDR1 MNHNS, CDR2 SASEGT. The CDR3 totals 15 residues. V gave up 6 bases and J gave up 1 base, with 15 bases separating them. The CDR3 region has the DNA TGTGCCAGCAGCGCGGCCCAGGGTGCGAACACTGAAGCTTTCTTT. Translation: CASSAAQGANTEAFF.

This clonotype was seen only a few times. V usage is TRBV12-3 or TRBV12-4 and J usage is TRBJ2-6; D unresolved. CDR3 size: 17 residues. Trimming shortened V by 4 bases and J by 2 bases, and 15 bases separated the two germline ends. CDR3 protein: CASSSPLPWPGANVLTF. CDR3 sequence (DNA): TGTGCCAGCAGTTCCCCCCTCCCGTGGCCTGGGGCCAACGTCCTGACTTTC.

This clonotype occurred a few times. This chain links TRBV7-6 with TRBJ1-1, with D unclear. Trimming took off 1 base at V and 4 bases at J, with 16 bases between the two ends. The CDR3 contains 16 residues. Germline assignment: CDR1 SGHVS and CDR2 FNYEAQ. The CDR3 nucleotides are TGTGCCAGCAGCTTAGACTCCACGTTTCGCGGCACTGAAGCTTTCTTT. Translating gives CASSLDSTFRGTEAFF.

The chain joins TRBV6-5 to TRBJ2-2; no clear D gene. Trimming took 3 bases from V and 1 from J, leaving 12 bases between them. There are 16 residues in the CDR3. The V gene's germline CDR1 is MNHEY and CDR2 SVGAGI. The CDR3: CASSYSGFRNTGELFF. CDR3 nucleotides: TGTGCCAGCAGTTATTCGGGCTTTAGGAACACCGGGGAGCTGTTTTTT.

The chain recombines TRBV6-6 with TRBJ2-7; 7 nucleotides match TRBD2. The trim removed 10 bases at V and 3 bases at J, leaving 12 bases unmatched. Germline-derived CDR1 and CDR2 are MNHNY and SVGAGI (reference sequence). This CDR3 is built from 14 residues. CDR3 loop: CATQAERGHYEQYF. The CDR3 nucleotides read TGTGCCACCCAGGCGGAGCGGGGCCACTACGAGCAGTACTTC.

This clonotype was counted only a few times. The CDR3 here is CASSGWDNASILGYTF. CDR3 bases: TGTGCCAGCAGTGGTTGGGACAACGCTTCTATCCTGGGCTACACCTTC. The rearrangement uses TRBV2 and TRBJ1-2; the D gene is possibly TRBD1 (6 bases). Germline V gene lookup returns CDR1 SNHLY and CDR2 FYNNEI. The CDR3 loop spans 16 amino acids. Trimming left V 4 bases short and J 8 bases short, with 23 bases between.

This clonotype was picked up a small number of times. The genes are TRBV15 and TRBJ2-1; TRBD2 might be the D (5 bases). V dropped 0 bases and J dropped 0 bases, with 6 bases sitting between them. The germline gives CDR1 LNHNV, CDR2 YYDKDF (reference sequence). The CDR3 runs to 15 residues. The CDR3 DNA is TGTGCCACCAGCAGAGAAGGGAGCTCCTACAATGAGCAGTTCTTC. Its protein is CATSREGSSYNEQFF.

The V call is TRBV7-2, the J call TRBJ2-4; 11 bases map to TRBD1. V was clipped by 5 bases and J by 7 bases; unmatched bases: 4. Germline V lookup: CDR1 SGHTA, CDR2 FQGNSA. The CDR3 is 14 amino acids. CDR3 sequence reads: CASSRTGGSNIQYF. The CDR3 DNA reads TGTGCCAGCAGCCGGACAGGGGGCTCGAACATTCAGTACTTC.

A few counts support this clonotype. In DNA, the CDR3 is TGTGCCAGCAGCAAACTGCTCTTGAGCCCGGACAATGAGCAGTTCTTC. This translates into CASSKLLLSPDNEQFF. This rearrangement joins TRBV7-6 to TRBJ2-1; D uncertain. The CDR3 has 16 residues. The germline V gene encodes CDR1 SGHVS and CDR2 FNYEAQ. Deletions cut 5 bases from V and 5 bases from J, with 19 bases between.

This chain uses TRBV12-3 or TRBV12-4 with TRBJ2-5, with TRBD1 as a possible D gene (6 bases). The CDR3 is 16 residues long. Trimming left V 5 bases short and J 1 base short, with 17 bases between. The CDR3 protein is CASSGGQGLGQETQYF. DNA for the CDR3: TGTGCCAGCAGTGGGGGCCAGGGCCTAGGCCAAGAGACCCAGTACTTC.

J is TRBJ2-3 and V is TRBV7-2; 9 bases match TRBD1. CDR1 and CDR2 (germline): SGHTA, FQGNSA. There are 15 residues in the CDR3. V shed 5 bases, J shed 1 base, and the junction held 4 bases outside the gene matches. CDR3 in DNA: TGTGCCAGCAGCACATGGACAGGGGGCACAGATACGCAGTATTTT. Its protein is CASSTWTGGTDTQYF.

This clonotype was seen only once. The CDR3 sequence is CASTVGGAGNQPQHF. The CDR3 coding sequence is TGTGCCAGCACCGTGGGAGGGGCCGGCAATCAGCCCCAGCATTTT. The rearrangement joins TRBV7-6 to TRBJ1-5; the D gene is possibly TRBD1 (5 bases). The V gene's germline CDR1 is SGHVS and CDR2 FNYEAQ. V was pared by 7 bases and J by 2 bases, with 15 bases between. The CDR3 sequence is 15 residues long.

This clonotype was found many times. The chain recombines TRBV7-2 with TRBJ2-7, with D perhaps assigned TRBD1 or TRBD2 (5 bases each). The CDR3 runs to 15 residues. Germline CDR1 is SGHTA and CDR2 is FQGNSA. V was shortened by 3 bases and J by 3 bases, with 15 bases between the two germline ends. DNA of the CDR3: TGTGCCAGCAGCTTGCCCGGGACGGCGAACTACGAGCAGTACTTC. Translation gives CASSLPGTANYEQYF.

The chain has TRBV27 and TRBJ2-7; perhaps TRBD2 as D (5 bases). The germline V gene encodes CDR1 MNHEY and CDR2 SMNVEV (reference sequence). V shed 4 bases and J shed 7 bases, with 17 bases lying between them. This CDR3 has 14 amino acids. The CDR3 DNA sequence: TGTGCCAGCAGTTGGAGGCAGTCGAGGAGTGAGCAGTACTTC. Amino acid sequence: CASSWRQSRSEQYF.

The chain recombines TRBV6-5 with TRBJ2-7; maybe TRBD1 (6 bases). Germline-derived CDR1 and CDR2 are MNHEY and SVGAGI. The CDR3 is 14 amino acids. The germline V and J ends were trimmed by 2 bases and 1 base, with 9 bases remaining between them. As DNA, the CDR3 is TGTGCCAGCAGTTACACCGGACAGTCCTACGAGCAGTACTTC. Its protein is CASSYTGQSYEQYF.

This chain joins TRBV28 and TRBJ1-1; D is unresolved. V was cut by 3 bases and J by 7 bases, with 6 bases left in between. This CDR3 contains 11 residues. Germline V gives CDR1 MDHEN, CDR2 SYDVKM. DNA for the CDR3: TGTGCCAGCAGTTTCCCGGATGAAGCTTTCTTT. It encodes CASSFPDEAFF. Looking up the rest from reference TRBV28 and TRBJ1-1 gives the full variable domain: DVKVTQSSRYLVKRTGEKVFLECVQDMDHENMFWYRQDPGLGLRLIYFSYDVKMKEKGDIPEGYSVSREKKERFSLILESASTNQTSMYLCASSFPDEAFFGQGTRLTVV.

Only a few counts were recorded for this clonotype. The chain uses TRBV7-9 and TRBJ2-1; D is unresolved. The V and J ends lost 2 bases and 2 bases respectively, with 13 bases between them. CDR1 and CDR2 (germline): SEHNR, FQNEAQ (reference sequence). The CDR3 totals 16 residues. CDR3 coding DNA: TGTGCCAGCAGCTTACCTCTCGTTAGCCCCTACAATGAGCAGTTCTTC. Protein: CASSLPLVSPYNEQFF.

The chain has TRBV4-1 and TRBJ2-1; 8 bases fit TRBD2. Losses at the gene ends were 4 bases for V and 0 bases for J; bases not matched to a gene: 8. Germline CDR1 MGHRA, CDR2 YSYEKL. This CDR3 has 17 amino acids. CDR3: CASSPLTGGSSYNEQFF. The CDR3 DNA is TGCGCCAGCAGCCCCTTAACGGGGGGGAGCTCCTACAATGAGCAGTTCTTC.

The chain joins TRBV6-2 or TRBV6-3 to TRBJ2-5; D is unresolved. Looked up from germline, CDR1 is MNHEY and CDR2 is SVGEGT. The ends were cut back, 5 bases at V and 0 bases at J, with 10 bases in the middle. The CDR3 has 14 residues. The CDR3 nucleotides are TGTGCCAGCAGTGAAGTGGTCAACCAAGAGACCCAGTACTTC. Encoded protein: CASSEVVNQETQYF.

This clonotype showed up many times. The rearrangement links TRBV7-8 to TRBJ1-6; a weak D match, TRBD1 (6 bases). Germline V CDR1 and CDR2: SGHVS, FQNEAQ. This CDR3 region has 16 residues. Trimming pared 5 bases from V and 4 bases from J, leaving 15 bases between. CDR3 in DNA: TGTGCCAGCAGCCTCTCGGGGGCATCATATAATTCACCCCTCCACTTT. It specifies CASSLSGASYNSPLHF.

This chain uses TRBV5-8 with TRBJ2-5; TRBD1 matches 8 bases. Germline assignment: CDR1 SGHTS and CDR2 YDEGEE. CDR3 size: 15 residues. Germline trimming cut 3 bases from V and 7 bases from J; bases unmatched to any gene: 11. CDR3 sequence reads: CASSSNRDRMWTQYF. The CDR3 DNA reads TGTGCCAGCAGCTCGAACCGGGACAGGATGTGGACCCAGTACTTC.

This chain links TRBV5-6 with TRBJ2-3; 9 bases align to TRBD2. The CDR3 totals 16 residues. CDR1 is SGHDT, CDR2 YYEEEE, per germline. V shed 4 bases, J shed 2 bases, and the junction held 8 bases outside the gene matches. The CDR3 here is CASSPGPSGATDTQYF. The CDR3 DNA sequence: TGTGCCAGCAGCCCGGGTCCTAGCGGGGCCACAGATACGCAGTATTTT.

The rearrangement uses TRBV5-8 and TRBJ2-3, with TRBD1 matching 7 bases. Trimming cost V 2 bases and J 1 base; bases outside gene matches: 4. CDR1 SGHTS and CDR2 YDEGEE come from the germline V gene. This CDR3 spans 15 amino acids. The CDR3: CASSFGTVGTDTQYF. CDR3 coding DNA: TGTGCCAGCAGCTTTGGGACAGTGGGCACAGATACGCAGTATTTT.

This rearrangement joins TRBV27 to TRBJ2-7; D is perhaps TRBD1 (6 bases). Germline V gene sequence: CDR1 MNHEY, CDR2 SMNVEV (reference sequence). This CDR3 spans 15 amino acids. The V gene lost 3 bases and the J gene lost 3 bases, with 15 bases spanning the gap. CDR3 sequence (DNA): TGTGCCAGCAGTTTTCTCCCTACACAGGGCTACGAGCAGTACTTC. Translating gives CASSFLPTQGYEQYF.

The table lists this clonotype with a few counts. The rearrangement uses TRBV7-9 and TRBJ1-2; 10 bases line up with TRBD1. Trimming cost V 4 bases and J 6 bases; bases outside gene matches: 14. The germline V gene encodes CDR1 SEHNR and CDR2 FQNEAQ (reference sequence). The CDR3 length is 17 residues. CDR3 sequence reads: CASSSRDRGGTGHGYTF. CDR3 sequence (DNA): TGTGCCAGCAGCTCGCGGGACAGGGGAGGAACTGGCCATGGCTACACCTTC.

This clonotype was picked up many times. This chain links TRBV6-5 with TRBJ1-1, with D possibly TRBD1 on 5 matching bases. The CDR3 is 15 residues long. With 0 bases removed from V and 5 bases from J, the gap between germline ends came to 13 bases. Looked up from germline, CDR1 is MNHEY and CDR2 is SVGAGI. Written as DNA, the CDR3 is TGTGCCAGCAGTTACTCAGGGGCAGGGTTTACTGAAGCTTTCTTT. Its protein is CASSYSGAGFTEAFF.

This clonotype was counted between two and nine times. This sequence joins TRBV13 and TRBJ2-1; 9 positions agree with TRBD2. The germline gives CDR1 PRHDT, CDR2 FYEKMQ (reference sequence). Trimming cost V 0 bases and J 2 bases; bases outside gene matches: 5. The CDR3 is made up of 17 amino acids. The CDR3 sequence: CASSLGWGGGAYNEQFF. The CDR3 DNA sequence: TGTGCCAGCAGCTTAGGCTGGGGCGGGGGGGCCTACAATGAGCAGTTCTTC.